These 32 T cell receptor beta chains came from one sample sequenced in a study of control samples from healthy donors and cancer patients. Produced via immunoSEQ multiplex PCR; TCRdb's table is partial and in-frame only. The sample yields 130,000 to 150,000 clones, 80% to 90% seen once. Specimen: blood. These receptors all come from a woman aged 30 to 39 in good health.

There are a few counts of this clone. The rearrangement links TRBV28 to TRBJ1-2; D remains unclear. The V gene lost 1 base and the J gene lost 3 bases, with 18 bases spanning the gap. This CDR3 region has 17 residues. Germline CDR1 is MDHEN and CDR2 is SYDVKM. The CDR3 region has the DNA TGTGCCAGCAGTTTATTGTTAGATGGGGAGTCAGACTATGGCTACACCTTC. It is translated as CASSLLLDGESDYGYTF.

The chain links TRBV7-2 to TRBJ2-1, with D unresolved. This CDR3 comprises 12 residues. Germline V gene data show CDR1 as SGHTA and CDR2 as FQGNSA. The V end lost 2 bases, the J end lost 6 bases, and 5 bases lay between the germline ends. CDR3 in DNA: TGTGCCAGCAGCTTAAATTTCAATGAGCAGTTCTTC. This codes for CASSLNFNEQFF.

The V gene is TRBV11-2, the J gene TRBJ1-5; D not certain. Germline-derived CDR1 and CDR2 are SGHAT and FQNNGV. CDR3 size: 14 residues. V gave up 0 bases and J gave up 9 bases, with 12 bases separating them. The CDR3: CASSLDGVQMPQHF. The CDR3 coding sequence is TGTGCCAGCAGCTTAGATGGAGTTCAAATGCCCCAGCATTTT.

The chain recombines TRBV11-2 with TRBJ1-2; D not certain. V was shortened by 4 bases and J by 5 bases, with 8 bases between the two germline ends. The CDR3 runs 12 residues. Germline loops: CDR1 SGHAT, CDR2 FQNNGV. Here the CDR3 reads CASSYPGYGYTF. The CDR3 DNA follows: TGTGCCAGCAGCTACCCTGGGTATGGCTACACCTTC.

The CDR3, as DNA: TGCGCCAGCAGCTTGGAGGGCCATGGCTACACCTTC. Translated, it gives CASSLEGHGYTF. The chain has TRBV5-1 and TRBJ1-2; no definite D call. The length of the CDR3 is 12 residues. Germline V gene sequence: CDR1 SGHRS, CDR2 YFSETQ. V lost 0 bases and J lost 6, with 6 bases in between.

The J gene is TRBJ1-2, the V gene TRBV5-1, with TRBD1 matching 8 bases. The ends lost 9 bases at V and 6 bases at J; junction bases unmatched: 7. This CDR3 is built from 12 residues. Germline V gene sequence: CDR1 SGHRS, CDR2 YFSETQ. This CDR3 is CATTTGVDGYTF. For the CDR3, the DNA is TGCGCCACCACGACAGGGGTGGATGGCTACACCTTC.

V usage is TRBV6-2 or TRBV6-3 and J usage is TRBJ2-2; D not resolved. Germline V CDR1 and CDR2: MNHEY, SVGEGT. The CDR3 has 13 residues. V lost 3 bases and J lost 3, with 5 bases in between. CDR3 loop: CASSYFYTGELFF. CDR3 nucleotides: TGTGCCAGCAGTTATTTCTACACCGGGGAGCTGTTTTTT.

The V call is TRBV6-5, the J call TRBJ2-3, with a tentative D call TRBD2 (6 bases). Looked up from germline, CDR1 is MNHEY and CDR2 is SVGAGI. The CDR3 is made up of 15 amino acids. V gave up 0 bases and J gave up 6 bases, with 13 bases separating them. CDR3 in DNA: TGTGCCAGCAGTTACTCGACAGTGGGGGGTGATACGCAGTATTTT. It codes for CASSYSTVGGDTQYF.

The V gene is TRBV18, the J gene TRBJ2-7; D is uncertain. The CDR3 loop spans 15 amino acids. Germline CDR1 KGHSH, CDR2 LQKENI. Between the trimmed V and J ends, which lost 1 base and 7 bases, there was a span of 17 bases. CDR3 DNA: TGTGCCAGCTCACCACAAGACGGGCGCCGTGGTGAGCAGTACTTC. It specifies CASSPQDGRRGEQYF.

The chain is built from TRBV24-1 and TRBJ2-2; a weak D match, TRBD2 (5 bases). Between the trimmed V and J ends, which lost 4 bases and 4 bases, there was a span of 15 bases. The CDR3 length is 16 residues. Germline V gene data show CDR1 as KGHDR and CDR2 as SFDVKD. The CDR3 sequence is CATSESGGYGTGELFF. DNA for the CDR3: TGTGCCACCAGTGAATCAGGAGGTTATGGCACCGGGGAGCTGTTTTTT.

For the CDR3, the DNA is TGCAGCGTTTGGGGTAAGGGAGGAGAGCAGTACTTC. Residues: CSVWGKGGEQYF. The V gene is TRBV29-1, the J gene TRBJ2-7; D may be TRBD2 (6 bases). The CDR3 totals 12 residues. The germline V and J ends were trimmed by 5 bases and 7 bases, with 15 bases remaining between them. In germline, CDR1 is SQVTM, CDR2 ANQGSEA.

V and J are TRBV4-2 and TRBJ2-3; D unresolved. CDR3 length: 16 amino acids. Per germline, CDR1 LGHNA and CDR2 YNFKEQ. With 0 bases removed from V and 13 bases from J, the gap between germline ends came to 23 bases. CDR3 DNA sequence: TGTGCCAGCAGCCAAGATTCTTCCGTAGGAAAACCTCACAAGTATTTT. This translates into CASSQDSSVGKPHKYF.

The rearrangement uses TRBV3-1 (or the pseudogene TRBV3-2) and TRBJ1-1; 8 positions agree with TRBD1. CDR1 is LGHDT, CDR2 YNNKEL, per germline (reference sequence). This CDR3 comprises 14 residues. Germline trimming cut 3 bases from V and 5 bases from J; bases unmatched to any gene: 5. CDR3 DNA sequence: TGTGCCAGCAGCCATACGGACAGGGAAACTGAAGCTTTCTTT. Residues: CASSHTDRETEAFF.

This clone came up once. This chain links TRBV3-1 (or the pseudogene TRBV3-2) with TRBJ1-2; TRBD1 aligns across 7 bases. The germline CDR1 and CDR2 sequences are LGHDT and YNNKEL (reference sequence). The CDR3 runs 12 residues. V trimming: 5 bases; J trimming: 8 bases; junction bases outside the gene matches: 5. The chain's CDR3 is CASSGTAGGYTF. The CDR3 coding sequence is TGTGCCAGCAGCGGGACAGCCGGCGGCTACACCTTC.

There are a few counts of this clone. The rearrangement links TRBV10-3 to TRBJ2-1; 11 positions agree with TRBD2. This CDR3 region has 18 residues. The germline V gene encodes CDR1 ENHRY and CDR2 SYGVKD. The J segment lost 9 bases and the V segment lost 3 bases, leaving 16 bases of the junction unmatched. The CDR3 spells CAISDPLGGLAVGGEQFF. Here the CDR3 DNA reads TGTGCCATCAGTGACCCACTAGGGGGACTAGCGGTTGGGGGTGAGCAGTTCTTC.

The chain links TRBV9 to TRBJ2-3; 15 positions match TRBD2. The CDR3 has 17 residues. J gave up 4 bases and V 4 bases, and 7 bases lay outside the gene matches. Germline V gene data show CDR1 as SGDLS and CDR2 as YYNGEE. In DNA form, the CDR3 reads TGTGCCAGCAGCCCCACGGGACTAGCGGGAGGATCAGATACGCAGTATTTT. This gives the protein CASSPTGLAGGSDTQYF.

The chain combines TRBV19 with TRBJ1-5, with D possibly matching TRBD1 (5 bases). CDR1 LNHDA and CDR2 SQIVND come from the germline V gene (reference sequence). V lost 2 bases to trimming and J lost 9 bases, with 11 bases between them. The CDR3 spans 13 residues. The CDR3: CASSIQQGWPQHF. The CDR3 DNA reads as TGTGCCAGTAGTATACAGCAGGGTTGGCCCCAGCATTTT.

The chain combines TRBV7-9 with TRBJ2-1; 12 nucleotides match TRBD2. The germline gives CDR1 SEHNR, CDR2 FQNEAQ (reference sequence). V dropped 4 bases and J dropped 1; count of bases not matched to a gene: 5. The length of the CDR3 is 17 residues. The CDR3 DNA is TGTGCCAGCAGCTCGGGACTAGCGGGCACTTCCTACAATGAGCAGTTCTTC. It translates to CASSSGLAGTSYNEQFF.

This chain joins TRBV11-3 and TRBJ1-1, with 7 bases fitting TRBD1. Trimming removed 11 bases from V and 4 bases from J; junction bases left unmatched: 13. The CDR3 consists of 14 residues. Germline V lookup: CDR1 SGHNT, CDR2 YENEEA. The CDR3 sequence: CAGLGEGAPTEAFF. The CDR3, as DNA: TGTGCCGGATTAGGGGAGGGGGCGCCCACTGAAGCTTTCTTT.

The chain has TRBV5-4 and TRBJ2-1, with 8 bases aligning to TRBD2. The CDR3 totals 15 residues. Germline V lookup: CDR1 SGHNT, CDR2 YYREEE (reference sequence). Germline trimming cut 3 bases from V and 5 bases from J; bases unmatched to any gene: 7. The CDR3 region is CASSSVFGGDNEQFF. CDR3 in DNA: TGTGCCAGCAGCTCGGTCTTCGGGGGGGACAATGAGCAGTTCTTC.

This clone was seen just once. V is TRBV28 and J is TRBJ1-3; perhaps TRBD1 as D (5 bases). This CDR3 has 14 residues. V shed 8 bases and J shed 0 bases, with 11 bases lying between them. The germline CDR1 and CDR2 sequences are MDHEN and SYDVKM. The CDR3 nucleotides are TGTGCCAGCCAGGGCGCCCGCTCTGGAAACACCATATATTTT. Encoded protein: CASQGARSGNTIYF.

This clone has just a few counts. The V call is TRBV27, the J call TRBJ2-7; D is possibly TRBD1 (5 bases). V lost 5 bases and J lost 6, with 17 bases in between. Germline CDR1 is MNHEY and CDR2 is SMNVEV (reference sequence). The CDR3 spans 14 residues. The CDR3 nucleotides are TGTGCCAGCAGTCCAAATTCCCAGGGTACCGAGCAGTACTTC. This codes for CASSPNSQGTEQYF.

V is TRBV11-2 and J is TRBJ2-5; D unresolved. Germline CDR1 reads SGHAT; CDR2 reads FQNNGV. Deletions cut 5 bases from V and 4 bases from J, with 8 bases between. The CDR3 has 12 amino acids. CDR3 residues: CASSRTRETQYF. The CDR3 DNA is TGTGCCAGCAGCCGGACGAGAGAGACCCAGTACTTC.

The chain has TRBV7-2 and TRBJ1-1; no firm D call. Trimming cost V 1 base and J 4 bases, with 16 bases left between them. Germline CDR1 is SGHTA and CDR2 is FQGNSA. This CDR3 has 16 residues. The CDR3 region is CASSLVTQVVGTEAFF. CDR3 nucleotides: TGTGCCAGCAGCTTAGTAACTCAGGTAGTAGGCACTGAAGCTTTCTTT.

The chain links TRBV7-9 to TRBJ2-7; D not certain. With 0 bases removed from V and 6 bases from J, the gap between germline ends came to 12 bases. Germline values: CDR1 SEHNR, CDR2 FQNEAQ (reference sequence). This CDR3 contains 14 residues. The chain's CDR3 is CASSLAWAAFEQYF. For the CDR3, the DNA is TGTGCCAGCAGCTTAGCATGGGCCGCCTTCGAGCAGTACTTC.

The CDR3 coding sequence is TGTGCCAGCAGCTTCCAGCAAAGCATATATAATTCACCCCTCCACTTT. As protein: CASSFQQSIYNSPLHF. This rearrangement joins TRBV11-3 to TRBJ1-6; D is unclear. V was clipped by 3 bases and J by 4 bases, with 13 bases between them. The CDR3 extends over 16 amino acids. Germline V gives CDR1 SGHNT, CDR2 YENEEA.

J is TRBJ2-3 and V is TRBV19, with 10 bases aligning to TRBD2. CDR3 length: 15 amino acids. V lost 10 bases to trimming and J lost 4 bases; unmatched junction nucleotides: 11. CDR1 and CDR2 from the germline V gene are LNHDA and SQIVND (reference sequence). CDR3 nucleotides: TGTGCCACTAAACTCCTAGCGGGAGCTTCAGATACGCAGTATTTT. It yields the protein CATKLLAGASDTQYF.

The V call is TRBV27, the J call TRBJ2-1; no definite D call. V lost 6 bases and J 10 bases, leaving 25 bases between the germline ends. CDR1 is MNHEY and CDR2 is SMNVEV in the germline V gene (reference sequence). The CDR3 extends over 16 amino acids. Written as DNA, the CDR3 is TGTGCCAGCAGGGAGCGCCGTGGTTTCGGGCCCTTCGAGCAGTTCTTC. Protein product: CASRERRGFGPFEQFF.

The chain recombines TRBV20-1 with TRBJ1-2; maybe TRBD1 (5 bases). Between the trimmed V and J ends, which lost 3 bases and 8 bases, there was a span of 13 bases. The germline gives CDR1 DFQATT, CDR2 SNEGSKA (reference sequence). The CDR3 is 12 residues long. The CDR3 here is CSASGTIKGYTF. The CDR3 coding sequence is TGCAGTGCTAGTGGGACGATTAAGGGCTACACCTTC.

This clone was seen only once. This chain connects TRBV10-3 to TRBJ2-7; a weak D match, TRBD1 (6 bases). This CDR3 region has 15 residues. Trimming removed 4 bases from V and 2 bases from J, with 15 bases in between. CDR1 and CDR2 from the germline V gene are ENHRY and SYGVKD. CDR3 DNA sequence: TGTGCCATCAGTGGTACAGTGACAGGAACCTACGAGCAGTACTTC. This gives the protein CAISGTVTGTYEQYF.

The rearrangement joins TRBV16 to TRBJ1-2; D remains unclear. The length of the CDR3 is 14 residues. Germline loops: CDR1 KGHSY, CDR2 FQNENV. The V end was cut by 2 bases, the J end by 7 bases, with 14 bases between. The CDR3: CASSQVLRESGYTF. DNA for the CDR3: TGTGCCAGCAGCCAAGTCTTAAGGGAATCTGGCTACACCTTC.

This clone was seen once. The CDR3 bases are TGTGCCACCAGTGAAGCATTAACTGGGCAGCCCCAGCATTTT. Translating it yields CATSEALTGQPQHF. The chain has TRBV24-1 and TRBJ1-5, with no clear D. The germline V and J ends were trimmed by 4 bases and 7 bases, with 13 bases remaining between them. Germline V CDR1 and CDR2: KGHDR, SFDVKD. CDR3 length: 14 amino acids.